These 25 T cell receptor beta chains came from one sample sequenced in a study of cytomegalovirus exposure and HLA in healthy donors. It was with 60 Vbeta and 13 Jbeta primers that the PCR ran. Generated by immunoSEQ multiplex PCR, the TCRdb table keeps only in-frame clones and is missing some. The sample carries 100,000 to 150,000 clones, around 66% recorded once. Sequencing was performed on PBMCs. These receptors originate from a woman aged 40 to 50 in good health and CMV-seropositive.

The chain carries TRBV27 and TRBJ1-5; D gene ambiguous. Germline CDR1 reads MNHEY; CDR2 reads SMNVEV (reference sequence). This CDR3 is 13 amino acids long. Trimming took 2 bases from V and 5 from J, leaving 7 bases between them. As DNA, the CDR3 is TGTGCCAGCAGTTTACTCGCGGATCAGCCCCAGCATTTT. Translation gives CASSLLADQPQHF.

The chain recombines TRBV7-9 with TRBJ1-4; D possibly corresponds to TRBD1 (6 bases). CDR3 size: 15 residues. In germline, CDR1 is SEHNR, CDR2 FQNEAQ (reference sequence). V dropped 5 bases and J dropped 2 bases, with 12 bases sitting between them. CDR3: CASSTRTATNEKLFF. The CDR3, as DNA: TGTGCCAGCAGCACCCGGACAGCCACTAATGAAAAACTGTTTTTT.

The V gene is TRBV5-1, the J gene TRBJ2-4, with 10 bases identical to TRBD1. The length of the CDR3 is 15 residues. V lost 1 base, J lost 8 bases, and 6 bases stayed unmatched. The V gene's germline CDR1 is SGHRS and CDR2 YFSETQ. CDR3 sequence reads: CASSLTGTGADIQYF. DNA for the CDR3: TGCGCCAGCAGCTTGACCGGGACAGGGGCGGACATTCAGTACTTC.

This clone was counted only a few times. The V and J genes are TRBV9 and TRBJ1-3; no firm D call. CDR1 and CDR2 from the germline V gene are SGDLS and YYNGEE. Trimming cost V 2 bases and J 7 bases, with 19 bases left between them. This CDR3 contains 16 residues. DNA of the CDR3: TGTGCCAGCAGCGTCTTTGCTGGGCAGTCAAGGAACACCATATATTTT. It translates to CASSVFAGQSRNTIYF. Full variable domain (outside the CDR3, taken from reference TRBV9 and TRBJ1-3): DSGVTQTPKHLITATGQRVTLRCSPRSGDLSVYWYQQSLDQGLQFLIQYYNGEERAKGNILERFSAQQFPDLHSELNLSSLELGDSALYFCASSVFAGQSRNTIYFGEGSWLTVV.

The J gene is TRBJ2-5, the V gene TRBV13, with 7 bases fitting TRBD2. Gene TRBJ2-7 matches the end of the DNA better, so the J call may be wrong. Germline CDR1 and CDR2: PRHDT and FYEKMQ (reference sequence). The CDR3 is 13 amino acids. CDR3 DNA: TGTGCCAGCCGGCGGGGGAATTCCTACGAGCAGTACTTC. It codes for CASRRGNSYEQYF.

The gene calls are TRBV7-9 and TRBJ1-5, with D tentatively TRBD1 (5 bases). This CDR3 comprises 14 residues. Germline V lookup: CDR1 SEHNR, CDR2 FQNEAQ (reference sequence). V lost 5 bases, J lost 6 bases, and 14 bases lay in between. CDR3 residues: CASSHSPGGQPQHF. The CDR3, as DNA: TGTGCCAGCAGCCACTCCCCGGGGGGTCAGCCCCAGCATTTT.

The chain has TRBV9 and TRBJ1-1, with D tentatively TRBD1 (5 bases). V was cut by 0 bases and J by 4 bases, with 10 bases left in between. The CDR3 totals 14 residues. Per the germline V gene, CDR1 is SGDLS and CDR2 is YYNGEE. CDR3 bases: TGTGCCAGCAGCGTAGCGGGGGGGGGCACTGAAGCTTTCTTT. Translating it yields CASSVAGGGTEAFF.

This chain joins TRBV28 and TRBJ2-1; D unresolved. The CDR3 covers 12 residues. V was trimmed by 5 bases and J by 9 bases, leaving 11 bases between them. Looked up from germline, CDR1 is MDHEN and CDR2 is SYDVKM. The CDR3 loop is CASSVLGFEQFF. The CDR3 DNA sequence: TGTGCCAGCAGTGTCCTAGGCTTTGAGCAGTTCTTC.

The rearrangement links TRBV11-2 to TRBJ1-1; 7 nucleotides align to TRBD1. This CDR3 comprises 16 residues. J lost 1 base, V lost 1 base, and 6 bases had no gene match. Germline V gene data show CDR1 as SGHAT and CDR2 as FQNNGV. The DNA of the CDR3 is TGTGCCAGCAGCTTAGTTATGGGACAGCCGAACACTGAAGCTTTCTTT. This sequence encodes CASSLVMGQPNTEAFF.

This clone was found a few times. The chain combines TRBV5-5 with TRBJ2-7; TRBD1 might be the D (5 bases). CDR3 length equals 12 residues. Germline V gene lookup returns CDR1 SGHKS and CDR2 YYEKEE (reference sequence). Trimming pared 5 bases from V and 3 bases from J, leaving 9 bases between. The CDR3 sequence is CASSLQDYEQYF. The CDR3 coding sequence is TGTGCCAGCAGTTTACAGGACTACGAGCAGTACTTC.

The chain uses TRBV7-9 and TRBJ2-3; possible D gene TRBD2, 6 bases. Trimming took 4 bases from V and 0 from J, leaving 17 bases between them. The CDR3 totals 17 residues. Germline assignment: CDR1 SEHNR and CDR2 FQNEAQ (reference sequence). This CDR3 is CASSCLSCGISTDTQYF. DNA for the CDR3: TGTGCCAGCAGCTGCTTATCGTGCGGGATTAGCACAGATACGCAGTATTTT.

This clone was observed a few times. The chain combines TRBV7-2 with TRBJ2-4, with 11 bases matching TRBD2. The CDR3 runs 16 residues. Looked up from germline, CDR1 is SGHTA and CDR2 is FQGNSA. V lost 5 bases, J lost 1 base, and 4 bases stayed unmatched. The CDR3: CASSESSGGAKNIQYF. The CDR3 nucleotides are TGTGCCAGCAGCGAGTCTAGCGGGGGGGCCAAAAACATTCAGTACTTC.

The chain couples TRBV6-1 to TRBJ2-7; D is undetermined. Germline V gives CDR1 MNHNS, CDR2 SASEGT. Trimming removed 5 bases at V and 2 bases at J, with 13 bases between. The CDR3 runs to 14 residues. The CDR3 loop reads CASSQVFSAYEQYF. As DNA, the CDR3 is TGTGCCAGCAGTCAGGTCTTTTCAGCCTACGAGCAGTACTTC.

The chain couples TRBV5-1 to TRBJ1-2; 8 nucleotides match TRBD1. The CDR3 length is 13 residues. Germline assignment: CDR1 SGHRS and CDR2 YFSETQ. J gave up 6 bases and V 0 bases, and 1 base lay outside the gene matches. The CDR3 spells CASSLAGGDGYTF. The CDR3 DNA reads TGCGCCAGCAGCTTGGCAGGGGGCGATGGCTACACCTTC.

The chain employs TRBV10-1 and TRBJ1-2; D gene ambiguous. Trimming removed 2 bases at V and 3 bases at J, with 7 bases between. The germline V gene has CDR1 WNHNN and CDR2 SYGVQD (reference sequence). This CDR3 is 13 amino acids long. CDR3 amino acids: CASSEVRHYGYTF. The CDR3 nucleotides read TGCGCCAGCAGTGAGGTGAGGCACTATGGCTACACCTTC.

The J gene is TRBJ2-1, the V gene TRBV6-1; no firm D call. The germline V and J ends were trimmed by 7 bases and 4 bases, with 17 bases remaining between them. CDR3 length: 15 residues. Germline loops: CDR1 MNHNS, CDR2 SASEGT. The CDR3 protein is CASIPGSQPYNEQFF. The DNA for the CDR3 is TGTGCCAGCATTCCCGGGTCCCAGCCATACAATGAGCAGTTCTTC.

The J gene is TRBJ2-2, the V gene TRBV6-4, with D possibly TRBD1 on 6 matching bases. V dropped 8 bases and J dropped 3 bases, with 10 bases sitting between them. The V gene's germline CDR1 is MRHNA and CDR2 SNTAGT. The CDR3 runs 13 residues. The CDR3 protein is CASAAGDTGELFF. In DNA, the CDR3 is TGTGCCAGCGCAGCAGGGGACACCGGGGAGCTGTTTTTT.

The chain recombines TRBV9 with TRBJ2-3, with 9 bases matching TRBD1. Trimming cost V 5 bases and J 4 bases; bases outside gene matches: 8. CDR1 and CDR2 from the germline V gene are SGDLS and YYNGEE. The length of the CDR3 is 15 residues. The CDR3 protein is CASSWGGQGSDTQYF. Written as DNA, the CDR3 is TGTGCCAGCAGTTGGGGGGGACAGGGCTCAGATACGCAGTATTTT.

V gene TRBV7-6 combines with J gene TRBJ2-7, with 10 bases lining up with TRBD2. Germline V gene sequence: CDR1 SGHVS, CDR2 FNYEAQ. The CDR3 has 15 residues. V was pared by 4 bases and J by 5 bases, with 8 bases of the junction left unmatched. CDR3 in amino acids: CASSSSAGGPHEQYF. The CDR3 bases are TGTGCCAGCAGCTCCTCAGCGGGAGGGCCCCACGAGCAGTACTTC.

The V call is TRBV5-5, the J call TRBJ1-1, with D unresolved. This CDR3 comprises 13 residues. CDR1 and CDR2 (germline): SGHKS, YYEKEE (reference sequence). Between the trimmed V and J ends, which lost 1 base and 3 bases, there was a span of 7 bases. The CDR3 is CASSLRRDTEAFF. For the CDR3, the DNA is TGTGCCAGCAGCTTGAGGAGGGACACTGAAGCTTTCTTT.

The chain employs TRBV27 and TRBJ2-7, with TRBD1 as a possible D gene (6 bases). The CDR3 is 15 amino acids. The germline V gene encodes CDR1 MNHEY and CDR2 SMNVEV (reference sequence). V gave up 6 bases and J gave up 1 base, with 16 bases separating them. The CDR3 region has the DNA TGTGCCAGCAGCTCCGTGGGGGCAGGTTCCTACGAGCAGTACTTC. Protein product: CASSSVGAGSYEQYF.

This clone occurred once. The chain carries TRBV14 and TRBJ1-2; 7 nucleotides line up with TRBD1. CDR1 and CDR2 (germline): SGHDN, FVKESK. V gave up 6 bases and J gave up 4 bases; unmatched junction bases: 8. This CDR3 has 14 residues. The CDR3 region is CASSHPGQPYGYTF. The CDR3 DNA follows: TGTGCCAGCAGTCACCCGGGACAGCCCTATGGCTACACCTTC. Together with reference TRBV14 and TRBJ1-2, the CDR3 gives the full variable domain: EAGVTQFPSHSVIEKGQTVTLRCDPISGHDNLYWYRRVMGKEIKFLLHFVKESKQDESGMPNNRFLAERTGGTYSTLKVQPAELEDSGVYFCASSHPGQPYGYTFGSGTRLTVV.

The chain joins TRBV4-2 to TRBJ1-4; D gene ambiguous. The CDR3 runs 15 residues. Germline V CDR1 and CDR2: LGHNA, YNFKEQ. The ends were cut back, 0 bases at V and 4 bases at J, with 9 bases in the middle. The chain's CDR3 is CASSQDWEGNEKLFF. DNA for the CDR3: TGTGCCAGCAGCCAAGACTGGGAGGGTAATGAAAAACTGTTTTTT.

The chain couples TRBV11-2 to TRBJ2-1; 7 bases map to TRBD1. Per germline, CDR1 SGHAT and CDR2 FQNNGV. The CDR3 covers 14 residues. With V trimmed by 5 bases and J by 5 bases, 6 bases remained unmatched. The CDR3 nucleotides are TGTGCCAGCAGCCAGGGACAGACGAACAATGAGCAGTTCTTC. It yields the protein CASSQGQTNNEQFF.

The chain combines TRBV18 with TRBJ1-4; 8 nucleotides line up with TRBD1. The CDR3 has 15 residues. V lost 3 bases to trimming and J lost 0 bases; unmatched junction nucleotides: 0. From germline, CDR1 is KGHSH and CDR2 LQKENI. The CDR3 bases are TGTGCCAGCTCACCGGGACAGGCAACTAATGAAAAACTGTTTTTT. Its protein product is CASSPGQATNEKLFF.